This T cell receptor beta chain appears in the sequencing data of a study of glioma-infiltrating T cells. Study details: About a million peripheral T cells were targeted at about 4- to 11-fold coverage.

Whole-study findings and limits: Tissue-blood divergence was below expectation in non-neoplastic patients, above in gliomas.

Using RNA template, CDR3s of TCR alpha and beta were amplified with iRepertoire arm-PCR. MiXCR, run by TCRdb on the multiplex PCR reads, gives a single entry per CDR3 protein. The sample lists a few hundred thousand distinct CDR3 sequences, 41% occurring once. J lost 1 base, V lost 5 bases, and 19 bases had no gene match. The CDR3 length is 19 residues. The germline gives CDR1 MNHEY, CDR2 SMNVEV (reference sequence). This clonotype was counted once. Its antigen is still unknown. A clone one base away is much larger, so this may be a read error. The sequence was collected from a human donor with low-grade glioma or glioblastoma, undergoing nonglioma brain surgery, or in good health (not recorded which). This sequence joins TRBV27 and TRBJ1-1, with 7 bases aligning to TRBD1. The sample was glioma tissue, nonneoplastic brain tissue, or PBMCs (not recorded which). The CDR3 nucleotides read TGTGCCAGCAGTGCTTTCCAAGGGGGCCAAAGGACGACGAACACTGAAGCTTTCTTT. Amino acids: CASSAFQGGQRTTNTEAFF.